This T cell receptor beta chain stems from a study of T cells in Graves' hyperthyroidism and ophthalmopathy. No ophthalmopathy progression within 18 months constituted stable Graves' hyperthyroidism. This clonotype has only a few counts. Researchers took RNA transcripts and amplified the TCR beta CDR3 regions from them. Using the HTBI primer set, a first-round RT-PCR was run on the TCR CDR3. TCRdb fed the multiplex PCR reads into MiXCR, producing one record per CDR3 protein. The sample consists of approximately 610,000 distinct CDR3 sequences, 16% of them appearing once. The clonotype originates from a woman younger than 30 with Graves' hyperthyroidism. The sample taken for sequencing was blood.

The DNA for the CDR3 is TGTGCCAGCAGCTTACTCCGGTTAGGGAGTGAGCAGTTCTTC. Its protein is CASSLLRLGSEQFF. The rearrangement links TRBV7-9 to TRBJ2-1, with a possible D match to TRBD2 (5 bases). V lost 2 bases and J lost 9, with 14 bases in between. CDR1 and CDR2 from the germline V gene are SEHNR and FQNEAQ (reference sequence). The CDR3 runs 14 residues.